These 10 T cell receptor beta chains share one sample of origin, sequenced in a study of blood T cell repertoires in COVID-19. Clones were sequenced by immunoSEQ multiplex PCR, and TCRdb holds only the in-frame ones, with some missing. The sample lists about 80,000 clones, roughly 79% occurring once. The sequenced sample consisted of peripheral blood. These receptors all come from a human donor in a cohort sampled during active COVID-19.

The sample holds one count of this clone. The chain couples TRBV28 to TRBJ1-4; TRBD1 matches at 7 bases. The J segment lost 2 bases and the V segment lost 5 bases, leaving 8 bases of the junction unmatched. This CDR3 contains 16 residues. The germline V gene encodes CDR1 MDHEN and CDR2 SYDVKM. The CDR3 loop is CASSLRQGRTNEKLFF. The CDR3 nucleotides are TGTGCCAGCAGTCTCCGACAGGGCCGGACTAATGAAAAACTGTTTTTT. Drawing the rest from reference TRBV28 and TRBJ1-4, the complete variable domain is DVKVTQSSRYLVKRTGEKVFLECVQDMDHENMFWYRQDPGLGLRLIYFSYDVKMKEKGDIPEGYSVSREKKERFSLILESASTNQTSMYLCASSLRQGRTNEKLFFGSGTQLSVL.

The chain is built from TRBV12-3 or TRBV12-4 and TRBJ2-1; 7 bases match TRBD2. The junction had 5 bases not matched to a gene; V was cut back by 8 bases and J by 4 bases. The CDR3 sequence is 13 residues long. CDR3 residues: CASLVGGYNEQFF. The CDR3 coding sequence is TGTGCCAGCCTGGTGGGGGGGTACAATGAGCAGTTCTTC.

The V gene is TRBV7-9, the J gene TRBJ2-1; a possible D gene is TRBD1 (6 bases). Germline CDR1 is SEHNR and CDR2 is FQNEAQ (reference sequence). CDR3 length equals 15 residues. The germline V and J ends were trimmed by 5 bases and 1 base, with 12 bases remaining between them. The CDR3: CASSTGTPSYNEQFF. For the CDR3, the DNA is TGTGCCAGCAGCACCGGGACACCTTCCTACAATGAGCAGTTCTTC.

This clone was seen a few times. The J gene is TRBJ1-1, the V gene TRBV11-2; D is unclear. The V and J ends lost 5 bases and 1 base respectively, with 8 bases between them. Germline loops: CDR1 SGHAT, CDR2 FQNNGV. This CDR3 comprises 13 residues. Written as DNA, the CDR3 is TGTGCCAGCAGCCCTCACACGAACACTGAAGCTTTCTTT. Translation: CASSPHTNTEAFF. Filled out from reference TRBV11-2 and TRBJ1-1, the complete variable domain reads EAGVAQSPRYKIIEKRQSVAFWCNPISGHATLYWYQQILGQGPKLLIQFQNNGVVDDSQLPKDRFSAERLKGVDSTLKIQPAKLEDSAVYLCASSPHTNTEAFFGQGTRLTVV.

J is TRBJ2-1 and V is TRBV27; the D gene is possibly TRBD1 (5 bases). V was pared by 6 bases and J by 0 bases, with 15 bases between. CDR3 length: 16 residues. Germline V gene sequence: CDR1 MNHEY, CDR2 SMNVEV (reference sequence). CDR3 DNA: TGTGCCAGCAGGTACCAGGGCCTTAGCTCCTACAATGAGCAGTTCTTC. Residues: CASRYQGLSSYNEQFF.

The rearrangement uses TRBV27 and TRBJ2-7; 8 positions agree with TRBD2. The germline V gene encodes CDR1 MNHEY and CDR2 SMNVEV (reference sequence). The length of the CDR3 is 15 residues. Trimming at V came to 6 bases and at J to 1 base, leaving 8 bases not matched to a gene. The CDR3 is CASRISGSRSYEQYV. As DNA, the CDR3 is TGTGCCAGCAGGATCAGCGGGAGTCGGTCCTACGAGCAGTACGTC.

V and J are TRBV3-1 (or the pseudogene TRBV3-2) and TRBJ2-1; 8 bases line up with TRBD2. The CDR3 has 16 residues. J gave up 4 bases and V 1 base, and 6 bases lay outside the gene matches. CDR1 and CDR2 from the germline V gene are LGHDT and YNNKEL (reference sequence). CDR3 residues: CASSQGSSGLYNEQFF. The DNA of the CDR3 is TGTGCCAGCAGCCAAGGCTCTAGCGGGTTGTACAATGAGCAGTTCTTC.

V usage is TRBV4-2 and J usage is TRBJ1-2; 7 nucleotides match TRBD1. The CDR3 has 16 amino acids. After removal of 0 bases from V and 7 bases from J, the junction contained 11 bases not matched to a gene. Looked up from germline, CDR1 is LGHNA and CDR2 is YNFKEQ. CDR3 coding DNA: TGTGCCAGCAGCCAAGAACCCCAAACAGGGGCCGGTGGCTACACCTTC. This gives the protein CASSQEPQTGAGGYTF.

The chain joins TRBV5-1 to TRBJ2-1, with TRBD2 matching over 13 bases. The CDR3 spans 16 residues. CDR1 is SGHRS and CDR2 is YFSETQ in the germline V gene. With V trimmed by 0 bases and J by 9 bases, 6 bases remained unmatched. Written as DNA, the CDR3 is TGCGCCAGCAGCTTGGGTGCGACTAGCGGGAGGTCTGAGCAGTTCTTC. Translation: CASSLGATSGRSEQFF.

CDR3 DNA sequence: TGTGCCAGCAGGCCGGGACACTACGACACTGAAGCTTTCTTT. Protein: CASRPGHYDTEAFF. The chain combines TRBV2 with TRBJ1-1, with D tentatively TRBD1 (6 bases). Per germline, CDR1 SNHLY and CDR2 FYNNEI. The V gene lost 6 bases and the J gene lost 3 bases, with 14 bases spanning the gap. There are 14 residues in the CDR3. Full variable domain (outside the CDR3, taken from reference TRBV2 and TRBJ1-1): EPEVTQTPSHQVTQMGQEVILRCVPISNHLYFYWYRQILGQKVEFLVSFYNNEISEKSEIFDDQFSVERPDGSNFTLKIRSTKLEDSAMYFCASRPGHYDTEAFFGQGTRLTVV.